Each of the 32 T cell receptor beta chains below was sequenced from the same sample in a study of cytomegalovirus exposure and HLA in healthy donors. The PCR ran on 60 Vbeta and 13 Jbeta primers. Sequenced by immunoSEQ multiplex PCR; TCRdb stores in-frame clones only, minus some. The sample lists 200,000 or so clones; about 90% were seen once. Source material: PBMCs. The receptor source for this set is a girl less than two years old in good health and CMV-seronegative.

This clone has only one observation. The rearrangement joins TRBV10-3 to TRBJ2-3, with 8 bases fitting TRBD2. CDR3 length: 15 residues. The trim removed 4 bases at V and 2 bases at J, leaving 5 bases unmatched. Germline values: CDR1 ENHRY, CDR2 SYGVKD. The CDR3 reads CAISGRRGDTDTQYF. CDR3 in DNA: TGTGCCATCAGTGGACGGCGGGGGGACACAGATACGCAGTATTTT.

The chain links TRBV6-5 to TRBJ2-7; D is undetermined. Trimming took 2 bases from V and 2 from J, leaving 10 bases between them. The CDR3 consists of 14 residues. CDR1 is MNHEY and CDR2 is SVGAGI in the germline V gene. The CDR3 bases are TGTGCCAGCAGTTACATCGACAATCCCTACGAGCAGTACTTC. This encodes CASSYIDNPYEQYF.

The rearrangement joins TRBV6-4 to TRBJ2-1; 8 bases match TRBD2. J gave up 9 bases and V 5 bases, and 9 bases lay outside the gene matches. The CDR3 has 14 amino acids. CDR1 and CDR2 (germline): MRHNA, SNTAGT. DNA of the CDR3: TGTGCCAGCAGTAAGGGACTAGATGTGTCTGAGCAGTTCTTC. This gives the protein CASSKGLDVSEQFF.

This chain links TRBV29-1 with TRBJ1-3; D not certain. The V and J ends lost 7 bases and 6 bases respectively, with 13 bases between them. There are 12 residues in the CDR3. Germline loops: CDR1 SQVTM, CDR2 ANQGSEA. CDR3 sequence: CSANSGENTIYF. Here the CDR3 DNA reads TGCAGCGCCAATTCGGGAGAAAACACCATATATTTT. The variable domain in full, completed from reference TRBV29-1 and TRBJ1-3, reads SAVISQKPSRDICQRGTSLTIQCQVDSQVTMMFWYRQQPGQSLTLIATANQGSEATYESGFVIDKFPISRPNLTFSTLTVSNMSPEDSSIYLCSANSGENTIYFGEGSWLTVV.

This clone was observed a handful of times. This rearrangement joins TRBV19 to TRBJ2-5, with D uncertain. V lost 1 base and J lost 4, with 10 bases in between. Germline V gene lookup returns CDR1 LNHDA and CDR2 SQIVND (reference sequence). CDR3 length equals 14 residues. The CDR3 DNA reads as TGTGCCAGTAGTATAGCACAGTCCGCAGAGACCCAGTACTTC. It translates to CASSIAQSAETQYF.

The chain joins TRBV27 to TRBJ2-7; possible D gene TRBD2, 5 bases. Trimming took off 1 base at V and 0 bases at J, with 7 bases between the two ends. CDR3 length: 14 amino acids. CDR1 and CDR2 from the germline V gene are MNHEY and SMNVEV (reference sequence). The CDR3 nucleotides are TGTGCCAGCAGTTTATATCGGGGCTCCTACGAGCAGTACTTC. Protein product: CASSLYRGSYEQYF.

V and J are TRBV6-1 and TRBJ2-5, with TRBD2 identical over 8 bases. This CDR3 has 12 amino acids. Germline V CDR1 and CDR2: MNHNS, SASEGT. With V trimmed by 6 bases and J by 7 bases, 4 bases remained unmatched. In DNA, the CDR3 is TGTGCCAGCAGGATCGGGACTAGGACCCAGTACTTC. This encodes CASRIGTRTQYF.

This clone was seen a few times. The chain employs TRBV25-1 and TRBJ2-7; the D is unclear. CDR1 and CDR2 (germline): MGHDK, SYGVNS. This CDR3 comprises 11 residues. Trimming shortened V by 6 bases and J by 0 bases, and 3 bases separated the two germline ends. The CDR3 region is CASRASYEQYF. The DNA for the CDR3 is TGTGCCAGCAGGGCCTCCTACGAGCAGTACTTC.

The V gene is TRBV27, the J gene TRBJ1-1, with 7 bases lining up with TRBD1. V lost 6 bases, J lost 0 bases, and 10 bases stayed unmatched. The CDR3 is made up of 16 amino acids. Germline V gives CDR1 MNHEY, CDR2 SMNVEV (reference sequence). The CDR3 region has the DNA TGTGCCAGCAGACCCGACAGGGATGTTATGAACACTGAAGCTTTCTTT. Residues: CASRPDRDVMNTEAFF.

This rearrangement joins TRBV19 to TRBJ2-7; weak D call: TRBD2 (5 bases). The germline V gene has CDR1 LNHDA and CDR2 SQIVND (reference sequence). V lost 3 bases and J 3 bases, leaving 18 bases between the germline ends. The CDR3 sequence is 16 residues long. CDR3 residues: CASSILEGSSIYEQYF. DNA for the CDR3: TGTGCCAGTAGTATCTTAGAGGGTTCCAGTATCTACGAGCAGTACTTC.

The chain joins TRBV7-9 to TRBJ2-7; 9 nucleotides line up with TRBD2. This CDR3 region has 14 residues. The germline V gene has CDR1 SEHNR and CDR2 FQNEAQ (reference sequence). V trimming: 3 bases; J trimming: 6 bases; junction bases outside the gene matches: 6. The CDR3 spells CASSFSGSRSEQYF. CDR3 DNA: TGTGCCAGCAGCTTTAGCGGGAGTCGTTCCGAGCAGTACTTC.

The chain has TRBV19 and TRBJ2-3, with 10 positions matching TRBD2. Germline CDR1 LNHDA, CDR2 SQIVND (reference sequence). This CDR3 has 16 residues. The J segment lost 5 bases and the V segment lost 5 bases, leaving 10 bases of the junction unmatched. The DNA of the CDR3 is TGTGCCAGTAGTTCGGGGGCTAGCGGGAGTTTAGATACGCAGTATTTT. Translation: CASSSGASGSLDTQYF.

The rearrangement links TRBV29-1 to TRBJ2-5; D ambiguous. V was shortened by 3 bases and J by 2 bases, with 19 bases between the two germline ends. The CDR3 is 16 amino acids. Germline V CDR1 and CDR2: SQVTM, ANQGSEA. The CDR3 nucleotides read TGCAGCGTTGATTCGCTTAGCCCCGCGGAACAAGAGACCCAGTACTTC. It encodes CSVDSLSPAEQETQYF.

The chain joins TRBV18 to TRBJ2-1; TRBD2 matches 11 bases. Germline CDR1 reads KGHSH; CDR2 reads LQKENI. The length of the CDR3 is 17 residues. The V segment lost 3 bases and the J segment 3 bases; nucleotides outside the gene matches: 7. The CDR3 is CASSPPLAGGLYNEQFF. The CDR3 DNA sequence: TGTGCCAGCTCACCTCCCTTAGCGGGAGGGCTCTACAATGAGCAGTTCTTC.

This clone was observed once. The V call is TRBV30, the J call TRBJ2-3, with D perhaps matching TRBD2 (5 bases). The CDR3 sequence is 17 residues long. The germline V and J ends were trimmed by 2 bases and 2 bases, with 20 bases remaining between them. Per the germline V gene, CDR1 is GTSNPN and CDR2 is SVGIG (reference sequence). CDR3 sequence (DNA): TGTGCCTGGAGTACCTCGGGAACCCATCCCTCCACAGATACGCAGTATTTT. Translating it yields CAWSTSGTHPSTDTQYF.

The CDR3 reads CASSTTSGTDTQYF. CDR3 DNA sequence: TGTGCCAGTAGTACAACTAGCGGCACAGATACGCAGTATTTT. V and J are TRBV19 and TRBJ2-3; 7 bases agree with TRBD2. CDR1 and CDR2 from the germline V gene are LNHDA and SQIVND (reference sequence). The CDR3 runs to 14 residues. Losses at the gene ends were 4 bases for V and 1 base for J; bases not matched to a gene: 2.

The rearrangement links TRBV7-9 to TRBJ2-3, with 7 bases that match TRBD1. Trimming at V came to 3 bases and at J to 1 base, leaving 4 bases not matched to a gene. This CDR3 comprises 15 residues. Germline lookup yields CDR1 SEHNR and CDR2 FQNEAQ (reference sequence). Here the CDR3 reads CASSFQGERTDTQYF. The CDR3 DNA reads TGTGCCAGCAGCTTTCAGGGGGAGCGCACAGATACGCAGTATTTT.

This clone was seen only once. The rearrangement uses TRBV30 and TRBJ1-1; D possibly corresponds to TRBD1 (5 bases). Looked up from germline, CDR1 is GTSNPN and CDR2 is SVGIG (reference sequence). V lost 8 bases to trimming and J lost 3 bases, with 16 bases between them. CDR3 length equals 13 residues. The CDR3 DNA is TGTGCCCTGCTCCGGGGGAAGGACACTGAAGCTTTCTTT. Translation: CALLRGKDTEAFF.

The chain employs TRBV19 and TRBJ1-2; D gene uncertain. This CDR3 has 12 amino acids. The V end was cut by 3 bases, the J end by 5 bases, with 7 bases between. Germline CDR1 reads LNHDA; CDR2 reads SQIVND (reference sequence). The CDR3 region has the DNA TGTGCCAGTAGTATGTCCGGTTATGGCTACACCTTC. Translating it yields CASSMSGYGYTF.

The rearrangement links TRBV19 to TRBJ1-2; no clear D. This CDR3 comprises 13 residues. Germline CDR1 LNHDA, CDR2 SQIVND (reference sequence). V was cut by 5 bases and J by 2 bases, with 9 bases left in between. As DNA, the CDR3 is TGTGCCAGTAGTTGGGGAGGAAACTATGGCTACACCTTC. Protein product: CASSWGGNYGYTF.

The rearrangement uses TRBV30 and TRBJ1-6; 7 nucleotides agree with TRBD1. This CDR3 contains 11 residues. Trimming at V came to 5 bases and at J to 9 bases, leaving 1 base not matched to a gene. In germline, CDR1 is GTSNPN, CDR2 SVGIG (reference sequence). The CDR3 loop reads CAWGTASPLHF. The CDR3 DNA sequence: TGTGCCTGGGGGACAGCTTCACCCCTCCACTTT.

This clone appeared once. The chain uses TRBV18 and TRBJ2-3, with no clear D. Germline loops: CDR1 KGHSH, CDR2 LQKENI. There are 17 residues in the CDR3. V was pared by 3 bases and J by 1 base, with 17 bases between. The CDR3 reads CASSPPAVTEGTDTQYF. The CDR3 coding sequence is TGTGCCAGCTCACCCCCCGCGGTAACCGAAGGCACAGATACGCAGTATTTT.

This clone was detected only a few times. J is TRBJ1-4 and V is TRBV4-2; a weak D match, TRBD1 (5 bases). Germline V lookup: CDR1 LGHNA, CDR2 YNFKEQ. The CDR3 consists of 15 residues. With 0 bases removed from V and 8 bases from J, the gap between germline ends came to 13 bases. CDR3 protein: CASSQDPGIGEKLFF. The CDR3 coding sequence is TGTGCCAGCAGCCAAGATCCAGGGATTGGGGAAAAACTGTTTTTT.

CDR3 nucleotides: TGTGCCAGCAGTGGGCAGACGCACTACGAGCAGTACTTC. Residues: CASSGQTHYEQYF. The rearrangement uses TRBV6-6 and TRBJ2-7; D gene ambiguous. The V gene lost 5 bases and the J gene lost 3 bases, with 11 bases spanning the gap. Germline-derived CDR1 and CDR2 are MNHNY and SVGAGI (reference sequence). This CDR3 comprises 13 residues.

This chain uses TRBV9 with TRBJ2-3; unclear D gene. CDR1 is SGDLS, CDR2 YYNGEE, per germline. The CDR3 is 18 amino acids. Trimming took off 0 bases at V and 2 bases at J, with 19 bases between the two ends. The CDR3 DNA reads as TGTGCCAGCAGCGTAGCTACTTCAACTCCGCTTAACACAGATACGCAGTATTTT. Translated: CASSVATSTPLNTDTQYF.

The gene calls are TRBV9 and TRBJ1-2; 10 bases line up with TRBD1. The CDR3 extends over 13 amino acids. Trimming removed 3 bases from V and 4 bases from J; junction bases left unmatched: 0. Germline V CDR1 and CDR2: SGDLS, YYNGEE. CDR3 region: CASSGTGGYGYTF. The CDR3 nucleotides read TGTGCCAGCAGCGGGACAGGGGGCTATGGCTACACCTTC. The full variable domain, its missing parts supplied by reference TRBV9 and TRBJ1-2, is DSGVTQTPKHLITATGQRVTLRCSPRSGDLSVYWYQQSLDQGLQFLIQYYNGEERAKGNILERFSAQQFPDLHSELNLSSLELGDSALYFCASSGTGGYGYTFGSGTRLTVV.

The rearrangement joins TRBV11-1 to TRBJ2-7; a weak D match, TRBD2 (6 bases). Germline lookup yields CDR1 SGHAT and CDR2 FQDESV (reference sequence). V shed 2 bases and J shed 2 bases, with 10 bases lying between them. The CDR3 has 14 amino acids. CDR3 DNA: TGTGCCAGCAGCTTACTTCCGGGAGCCTACGAGCAGTACTTC. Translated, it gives CASSLLPGAYEQYF.

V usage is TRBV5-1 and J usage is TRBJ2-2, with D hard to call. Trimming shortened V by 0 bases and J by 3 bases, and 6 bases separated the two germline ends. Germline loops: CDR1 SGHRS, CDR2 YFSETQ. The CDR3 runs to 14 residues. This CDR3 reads CASSLGSYTGELFF. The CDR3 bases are TGCGCCAGCAGCTTGGGTTCGTACACCGGGGAGCTGTTTTTT.

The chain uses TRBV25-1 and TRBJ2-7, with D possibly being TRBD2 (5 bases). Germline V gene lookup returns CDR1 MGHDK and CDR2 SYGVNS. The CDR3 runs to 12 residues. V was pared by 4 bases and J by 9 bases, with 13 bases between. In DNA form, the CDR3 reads TGTGCCAGCAGTGCGACGACGGGAAGGCAGTACTTC. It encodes CASSATTGRQYF.

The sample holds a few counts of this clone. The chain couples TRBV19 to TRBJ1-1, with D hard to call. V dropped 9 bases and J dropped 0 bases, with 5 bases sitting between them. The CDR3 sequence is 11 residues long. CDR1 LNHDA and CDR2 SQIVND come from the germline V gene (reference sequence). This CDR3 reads CASGVNTEAFF. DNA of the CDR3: TGTGCCAGCGGGGTGAACACTGAAGCTTTCTTT.

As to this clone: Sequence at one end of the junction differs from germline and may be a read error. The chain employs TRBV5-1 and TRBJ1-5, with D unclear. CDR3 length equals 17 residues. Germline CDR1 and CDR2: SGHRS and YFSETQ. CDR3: CASSFLGPTYSNQPRHF. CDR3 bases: TGCGCCAGCAGCTTTCTGGGTCCGACCTATAGCAATCAGCCCCGGCATTTT. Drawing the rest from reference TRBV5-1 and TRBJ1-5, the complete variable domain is KAGVTQTPRYLIKTRGQQVTLSCSPISGHRSVSWYQQTPGQGLQFLFEYFSETQRNKGNFPGRFSGRQFSNSRSEMNVSTLELGDSALYLCASSFLGPTYSNQPRHFGDGTRLSIL.

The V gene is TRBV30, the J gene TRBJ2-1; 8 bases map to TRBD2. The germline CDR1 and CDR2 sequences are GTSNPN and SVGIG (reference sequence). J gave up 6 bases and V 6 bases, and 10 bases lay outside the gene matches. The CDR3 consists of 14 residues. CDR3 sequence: CACPTAGGINEQFF. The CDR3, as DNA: TGTGCCTGCCCTACTGCGGGGGGCATCAATGAGCAGTTCTTC.